The 25 T cell receptor beta chains below all came from one sample that was sequenced in a study of blood T cells in healthy people across ages. Sample-barcoded 5' priming and a J-beta primer mix drove a second PCR of about 6 to 11 cycles. TCRdb re-analysed the 5' RACE reads in MiXCR, keeping a single row per CDR3 protein. The table includes 1.5 million to 2 million distinct CDR3 sequences, 35% to 50% detected once. Sequenced sample: blood. These receptors were collected from a human donor in good health.

V gene TRBV20-1 combines with J gene TRBJ1-6; possibly TRBD1 for D (6 bases). This CDR3 spans 14 amino acids. V dropped 3 bases and J dropped 4 bases, with 10 bases sitting between them. Germline lookup yields CDR1 DFQATT and CDR2 SNEGSKA (reference sequence). The CDR3 region has the DNA TGCAGTGCTAGCTCGGGACAATATAATTCACCCCTCCACTTT. Its protein is CSASSGQYNSPLHF.

DNA of the CDR3: TGTGCCAGCAGCTTAGAGACCGTGAGGGGGCCGAACTATGGCTACACCTTC. Amino acid sequence: CASSLETVRGPNYGYTF. The chain couples TRBV7-9 to TRBJ1-2; 7 bases fit TRBD1. Germline V gives CDR1 SEHNR, CDR2 FQNEAQ (reference sequence). J was trimmed by 2 bases and V by 1 base; bases with no gene match: 10. The CDR3 runs to 17 residues.

This rearrangement joins TRBV5-6 to TRBJ1-1, with a weak D call TRBD1 (6 bases). CDR3 length: 13 residues. Trimming cost V 5 bases and J 4 bases, with 12 bases left between them. Germline V gene data show CDR1 as SGHDT and CDR2 as YYEEEE. The CDR3, as DNA: TGTGCCAGCAGGACAGGATTGGTCACTGAAGCTTTCTTT. Protein sequence: CASRTGLVTEAFF.

The rearrangement joins TRBV29-1 to TRBJ1-1; D is possibly TRBD1 (6 bases). This CDR3 region has 14 residues. Trimming removed 0 bases at V and 6 bases at J, with 14 bases between. Germline V gives CDR1 SQVTM, CDR2 ANQGSEA. CDR3 bases: TGCAGCGTTGAAGATCCCGGGGGGGCGGCTGAAGCTTTCTTT. It yields the protein CSVEDPGGAAEAFF.

CDR3 in DNA: TGTGCCAGCAGCCAAGTGGGGACAGCCGTATTCTATGGCTACACCTTC. It encodes CASSQVGTAVFYGYTF. The chain links TRBV3-1 to TRBJ1-2; TRBD1 matches 7 bases. Per the germline V gene, CDR1 is LGHDT and CDR2 is YNNKEL (reference sequence). The CDR3 runs to 16 residues. V was pared by 1 base and J by 4 bases, with 9 bases of the junction left unmatched. The complete variable domain, with remaining parts taken from reference TRBV3-1 and TRBJ1-2, reads DTAVSQTPKYLVTQMGNDKSIKCEQNLGHDTMYWYKQDSKKFLKIMFSYNNKELIINETVPNRFSPKSPDKAHLNLHINSLELGDSAVYFCASSQVGTAVFYGYTFGSGTRLTVV.

This clonotype was detected a few times. The chain links TRBV11-2 to TRBJ2-1; the D gene is possibly TRBD1 (5 bases). CDR3 length: 13 amino acids. With 4 bases removed from V and 4 bases from J, the gap between germline ends came to 8 bases. Germline V lookup: CDR1 SGHAT, CDR2 FQNNGV. CDR3 region: CASSWGLYNEQFF. CDR3 DNA: TGTGCCAGCAGCTGGGGCCTATACAATGAGCAGTTCTTC.

The genes are TRBV2 and TRBJ1-5, with D unresolved. The V and J ends lost 0 bases and 7 bases respectively, with 10 bases between them. The CDR3 loop spans 14 amino acids. Germline CDR1 SNHLY, CDR2 FYNNEI. The DNA for the CDR3 is TGTGCCAGCAGTGAAGCGCTTAGGGAGCAGCCCCAGCATTTT. Protein sequence: CASSEALREQPQHF.

This clonotype was counted between two and nine times. V gene TRBV9 combines with J gene TRBJ1-1; D ambiguous. Trimming removed 0 bases at V and 7 bases at J, with 13 bases between. This CDR3 spans 14 amino acids. CDR1 is SGDLS, CDR2 YYNGEE, per germline. DNA for the CDR3: TGTGCCAGCAGCGTAGCTACCTTAGCGAGTGAAGCTTTCTTT. It yields the protein CASSVATLASEAFF.

Comment on this clonotype: This sequence may be a read error, since a much larger clone differs from it by one base. V usage is TRBV28 and J usage is TRBJ2-6; tentatively, D is TRBD1 (7 bases). This CDR3 comprises 19 residues. Per the germline V gene, CDR1 is MDHEN and CDR2 is SYDVKM. The CDR3 region has the DNA TGTGCCGGCAGTTTAAGCCCGACAGGGAGGTCAGCTGGGGCCAACGTCCTGACTTTC. Amino acids: CAGSLSPTGRSAGANVLTF.

The chain recombines TRBV6-1 with TRBJ1-5; D ambiguous. V was clipped by 7 bases and J by 2 bases, with 15 bases between them. The length of the CDR3 is 15 residues. Germline V gene data show CDR1 as MNHNS and CDR2 as SASEGT. The CDR3 bases are TGTGCCAGCACGGTGTTGGGTTTTGGCAATCAGCCCCAGCATTTT. This codes for CASTVLGFGNQPQHF.

The chain joins TRBV10-3 to TRBJ1-4, with D possibly matching TRBD1 (6 bases). V was clipped by 4 bases and J by 6 bases, with 12 bases between them. Per the germline V gene, CDR1 is ENHRY and CDR2 is SYGVKD. This CDR3 region has 14 residues. As DNA, the CDR3 is TGTGCCATCAGTGTTGGAGGGGGGGATGAAAAACTGTTTTTT. This sequence encodes CAISVGGGDEKLFF.

This clonotype was recorded a few times. Here the CDR3 DNA reads TGTGCCAGCAGTTTAGTACGAGGTTCACACTCCTATAATTCACCCCTCCACTTT. This translates into CASSLVRGSHSYNSPLHF. The chain recombines TRBV12-3 or TRBV12-4 with TRBJ1-6, with unresolved D. The CDR3 has 18 amino acids. Deletions cut 1 base from V and 0 bases from J, with 13 bases between.

This clonotype was seen a few times. The chain links TRBV3-1 to TRBJ2-1, with D possibly TRBD2 on 6 matching bases. The V end lost 0 bases, the J end lost 6 bases, and 12 bases lay between the germline ends. The length of the CDR3 is 15 residues. CDR1 is LGHDT and CDR2 is YNNKEL in the germline V gene (reference sequence). CDR3: CASSQDPGSGNEQFF. For the CDR3, the DNA is TGTGCCAGCAGCCAAGATCCGGGTAGCGGCAATGAGCAGTTCTTC.

CDR3 sequence reads: CASLAGGNTDTQYF. In nucleotides, the CDR3 is TGTGCCAGCCTAGCGGGGGGTAATACAGATACGCAGTATTTT. V is TRBV7-2 and J is TRBJ2-3; 11 bases are shared with TRBD2. This CDR3 has 14 residues. Germline V gene sequence: CDR1 SGHTA, CDR2 FQGNSA. With V trimmed by 8 bases and J by 3 bases, 4 bases remained unmatched.

The rearrangement joins TRBV6-6 to TRBJ2-3, with 7 bases matching TRBD1. This CDR3 region has 17 residues. Per germline, CDR1 MNHNY and CDR2 SVGAGI (reference sequence). V shed 5 bases and J 3 bases; nucleotides not matched to a gene: 14. CDR3 sequence: CASSLMNTGDTTDTQYF. CDR3 in DNA: TGTGCCAGCAGTCTAATGAATACAGGGGATACAACAGATACGCAGTATTTT.

In this sample, this clonotype turned up a few times. The chain is built from TRBV28 and TRBJ1-2, with D perhaps matching TRBD1 (5 bases). Trimming pared 8 bases from V and 0 bases from J, leaving 19 bases between. The V gene's germline CDR1 is MDHEN and CDR2 SYDVKM. CDR3 length: 16 residues. The chain's CDR3 is CASRLRTSSANYGYTF. CDR3 in DNA: TGTGCCAGCCGCTTACGGACATCATCAGCTAACTATGGCTACACCTTC.

The V and J genes are TRBV29-1 and TRBJ1-2; possibly TRBD1 for D (5 bases). CDR3 length equals 16 residues. The V end was cut by 4 bases, the J end by 2 bases, with 20 bases between. Germline V gene data show CDR1 as SQVTM and CDR2 as ANQGSEA. The CDR3 DNA reads as TGCAGCGTTGTAGGAGGGGTACGTTTTGAGAACTATGGCTACACCTTC. This gives the protein CSVVGGVRFENYGYTF.

The genes are TRBV7-9 and TRBJ2-1; the match to TRBD1 covers 7 bases. The CDR3 contains 15 residues. J lost 0 bases, V lost 5 bases, and 4 bases had no gene match. Germline V gene data show CDR1 as SEHNR and CDR2 as FQNEAQ (reference sequence). This chain's CDR3 is CASSKGASSYNEQFF. CDR3 coding DNA: TGTGCCAGCAGCAAGGGGGCTAGCTCCTACAATGAGCAGTTCTTC.

The chain carries TRBV12-3 or TRBV12-4 and TRBJ2-2, with 10 nucleotides matching TRBD2. The ends lost 6 bases at V and 6 bases at J; junction bases unmatched: 7. The CDR3 has 15 amino acids. The CDR3 DNA sequence: TGTGCCAGCAGCGGGACTAGCGAGGGGCCCGGGGAGCTGTTTTTT. This encodes CASSGTSEGPGELFF.

In nucleotides, the CDR3 is TGCAGTGAATCAGGTCTCCAAGAGACCCAGTACTTC. This encodes CSESGLQETQYF. V usage is TRBV20-1 and J usage is TRBJ2-5; D not certain. The CDR3 consists of 12 residues. V lost 7 bases and J 1 base, leaving 10 bases between the germline ends. The germline CDR1 and CDR2 sequences are DFQATT and SNEGSKA (reference sequence).

This clonotype was counted between two and nine times. This chain connects TRBV4-3 to TRBJ2-5; the match to TRBD2 covers 9 bases. Germline V lookup: CDR1 LGHNA, CDR2 YSLEER. V shed 0 bases and J 0 bases; nucleotides not matched to a gene: 11. This CDR3 has 19 residues. The CDR3 sequence is CASSQEHGSGGFYQETQYF. In DNA form, the CDR3 reads TGCGCCAGCAGCCAAGAACATGGTAGCGGGGGATTTTACCAAGAGACCCAGTACTTC.

The chain carries TRBV28 and TRBJ2-2; D is possibly TRBD1 or TRBD2 (6 bases each). CDR3 length: 13 amino acids. V lost 6 bases to trimming and J lost 5 bases, with 10 bases between them. Looked up from germline, CDR1 is MDHEN and CDR2 is SYDVKM. The CDR3 spells CASRKGGTGELFF. CDR3 nucleotide sequence: TGTGCCAGCAGAAAAGGGGGGACCGGGGAGCTGTTTTTT.

In this sample, this clonotype turned up a few times. V and J are TRBV29-1 and TRBJ2-7; perhaps TRBD2 as D (6 bases). The DNA matches TRBJ2-5 better at its end, which makes the J call doubtful. Germline values: CDR1 SQVTM, CDR2 ANQGSEA. CDR3 length: 13 residues. In DNA, the CDR3 is TGCAGCGTTGATGGCGGGACGGGGGAGACCCAGTACTTC. It specifies CSVDGGTGETQYF.

The CDR3 region has the DNA TGCAGCGTTGAAGATGACAGTAAAATATCCTACGAGCAGTACTTC. It is translated as CSVEDDSKISYEQYF. The gene calls are TRBV29-1 and TRBJ2-7; tentatively, D is TRBD1 (5 bases). The CDR3 spans 15 residues. Germline CDR1 and CDR2: SQVTM and ANQGSEA. V gave up 0 bases and J gave up 1 base, with 13 bases separating them.

This clonotype was seen more than once but under ten times. V and J are TRBV19 and TRBJ1-1; D unresolved. CDR1 and CDR2 (germline): LNHDA, SQIVND (reference sequence). This CDR3 contains 13 residues. V was shortened by 5 bases and J by 4 bases, with 11 bases between the two germline ends. The CDR3 here is CASSPRLVTEAFF. The CDR3 coding sequence is TGTGCCAGTAGTCCTCGACTTGTCACTGAAGCTTTCTTT.